Below are 30 T cell receptor beta chains sequenced from a single sample in a study of blood T cells in healthy people across ages. Primed by a sample-barcoded 5' primer and a J-beta primer mix, a second PCR proceeded for about 6 to 11 cycles. One entry per CDR3 protein, called by TCRdb with MiXCR from the 5' RACE reads. Of 600,000 to 1,000,000 distinct CDR3 sequences in the sample, just under 25% were seen once. In addition, the sample was reused for a study of T cells of mothers and their children.

Sequencing was done on a sample of blood. The receptors here all came from a boy aged 5-17 years in good health.

The V call is TRBV2, the J call TRBJ1-5; 9 bases fit TRBD1. Germline values: CDR1 SNHLY, CDR2 FYNNEI. CDR3 size: 17 residues. Germline trimming cut 5 bases from V and 4 bases from J; bases unmatched to any gene: 12. The DNA for the CDR3 is TGTGCCAGCAGTTCTCCGGGACAGGGAGTCGGGAATCAGCCCCAGCATTTT. Its translation is CASSSPGQGVGNQPQHF.

A few counts support this clonotype. The rearrangement uses TRBV28 and TRBJ2-7; weak D call: TRBD2 (5 bases). This CDR3 spans 13 amino acids. Germline V gene lookup returns CDR1 MDHEN and CDR2 SYDVKM. V lost 5 bases and J 0 bases, leaving 8 bases between the germline ends. The CDR3 here is CASSHRDSYEQYF. As DNA, the CDR3 is TGTGCCAGCAGTCACCGGGACTCCTACGAGCAGTACTTC.

J is TRBJ2-1 and V is TRBV20-1; TRBD1 might be the D (6 bases). In germline, CDR1 is DFQATT, CDR2 SNEGSKA (reference sequence). The CDR3 loop spans 13 amino acids. V dropped 6 bases and J dropped 6 bases, with 15 bases sitting between them. As DNA, the CDR3 is TGCAGTGCCGAAACCACAGGGTGCAATGAGCAGTTCTTC. The encoded protein is CSAETTGCNEQFF.

Points on this clonotype: Its ends do not fully match the called genes, so a read error is possible. V and J are TRBV29-1 and TRBJ2-1; D tentatively reads TRBD1 or TRBD2 (6 bases each). The CDR3 contains 16 residues. Germline CDR1 SQVTM, CDR2 ANQGSEA. The CDR3 here is CSVSRLTGAEYNEQFF. The DNA of the CDR3 is TGCAGCGTCAGTCGACTAACGGGGGCCGAATACAACGAGCAGTTCTTC.

This clonotype was found a few times. The CDR3 DNA follows: TGCAGCGGCCGATCTAGCGGGAGAGGCAATGAGCAGTTCTTC. Protein: CSGRSSGRGNEQFF. The chain links TRBV29-1 to TRBJ2-1; 10 bases agree with TRBD2. J lost 6 bases, V lost 7 bases, and 9 bases had no gene match. The germline CDR1 and CDR2 sequences are SQVTM and ANQGSEA. The CDR3 loop spans 14 amino acids.

The chain has TRBV20-1 and TRBJ2-7; D gene uncertain. V lost 2 bases and J 1 base, leaving 9 bases between the germline ends. Germline assignment: CDR1 DFQATT and CDR2 SNEGSKA (reference sequence). This CDR3 has 13 amino acids. The CDR3 protein is CSARRVTSYEQYF. The CDR3 region has the DNA TGCAGTGCTAGAAGGGTCACGTCCTACGAGCAGTACTTC.

V is TRBV20-1 and J is TRBJ2-1; TRBD2 matches at 12 bases. Trimming removed 6 bases from V and 5 bases from J; junction bases left unmatched: 2. This CDR3 is 13 amino acids long. CDR1 DFQATT and CDR2 SNEGSKA come from the germline V gene (reference sequence). The CDR3: CSALAGGDNEQFF. The CDR3 DNA is TGCAGTGCCCTAGCGGGGGGGGACAATGAGCAGTTCTTC.

As DNA, the CDR3 is TGTGCCAGCAGCACGGGGAACGGGGGGAATTCACCCCTCCACTTT. It is translated as CASSTGNGGNSPLHF. The rearrangement uses TRBV9 and TRBJ1-6, with D possibly matching TRBD1 (5 bases). CDR1 SGDLS and CDR2 YYNGEE come from the germline V gene. The CDR3 runs 15 residues. Trimming took off 4 bases at V and 7 bases at J, with 15 bases between the two ends.

The chain recombines TRBV7-2 with TRBJ2-2; D is undetermined. The CDR3 runs 15 residues. Between the trimmed V and J ends, which lost 2 bases and 2 bases, there was a span of 9 bases. Germline CDR1 and CDR2: SGHTA and FQGNSA. The CDR3 loop reads CASSLSYTNTGELFF. CDR3 bases: TGTGCCAGCAGCTTATCGTACACCAACACCGGGGAGCTGTTTTTT.

In DNA form, the CDR3 reads TGCAGTGCTCTGCCTAGCGGGAGCGCAGATACGCAGTATTTT. It translates to CSALPSGSADTQYF. The chain is built from TRBV20-1 and TRBJ2-3, with 10 bases identical to TRBD2. In germline, CDR1 is DFQATT, CDR2 SNEGSKA (reference sequence). After removal of 5 bases from V and 4 bases from J, the junction contained 6 bases not matched to a gene. There are 14 residues in the CDR3.

This rearrangement joins TRBV13 to TRBJ2-5; D perhaps matches TRBD2 (6 bases). The J call may not be correct, given that the DNA end is closer to TRBJ2-1. Germline V gives CDR1 PRHDT, CDR2 FYEKMQ (reference sequence). There are 14 residues in the CDR3. CDR3 protein: CASSFRRGFDEQFF. CDR3 coding DNA: TGTGCCAGCAGCTTCCGGAGGGGTTTCGATGAGCAGTTCTTC.

As to this clonotype: At one boundary the junction diverges from the germline segment, which might be a read error. V gene TRBV7-2 combines with J gene TRBJ2-1; D is ambiguous. This CDR3 region has 12 residues. In germline, CDR1 is SGHTA, CDR2 FQGNSA. The CDR3 reads CAGSLALNEQFF. The CDR3 DNA reads as TGTGCCGGCAGCTTAGCTCTGAATGAGCAGTTCTTC.

V gene TRBV20-1 combines with J gene TRBJ2-7, with 16 bases that match TRBD2. The CDR3 extends over 19 amino acids. Germline CDR1 is DFQATT and CDR2 is SNEGSKA (reference sequence). The J segment lost 4 bases and the V segment lost 6 bases, leaving 18 bases of the junction unmatched. CDR3 nucleotide sequence: TGCAGTGCGATCCCGGGACTAGCGGGAGGGCCGAGTATAGGTTACGAGCAGTACTTC. This sequence encodes CSAIPGLAGGPSIGYEQYF.

The CDR3 spells CASRRGSVETQYF. CDR3 in DNA: TGTGCCAGCAGAAGAGGATCGGTGGAGACCCAGTACTTC. The chain is built from TRBV7-9 and TRBJ2-5; D unresolved. Germline loops: CDR1 SEHNR, CDR2 FQNEAQ (reference sequence). This CDR3 is 13 amino acids long. Deletions cut 6 bases from V and 5 bases from J, with 13 bases between.

This clonotype was detected only a few times. V usage is TRBV28 and J usage is TRBJ1-1; 8 nucleotides agree with TRBD1. V shed 5 bases, J shed 4 bases, and the junction held 6 bases outside the gene matches. Germline-derived CDR1 and CDR2 are MDHEN and SYDVKM. The CDR3 has 14 residues. The CDR3 reads CASSKYRGTTEAFF. The DNA of the CDR3 is TGTGCCAGCAGTAAATACAGGGGGACCACTGAAGCTTTCTTT.

This clonotype turned up a few times. J is TRBJ2-7 and V is TRBV7-8; perhaps TRBD2 as D (5 bases). The CDR3 runs to 14 residues. Trimming removed 0 bases from V and 4 bases from J, with 10 bases in between. Germline V gene lookup returns CDR1 SGHVS and CDR2 FQNEAQ. The CDR3 region has the DNA TGTGCCAGCAGCTTAGCGGCAGCGGAATACGAGCAGTACTTC. Residues: CASSLAAAEYEQYF. Based on the CDR3 plus reference TRBV7-8 and TRBJ2-7, the full variable domain is GAGVSQSPRYKVAKRGQDVALRCDPISGHVSLFWYQQALGQGPEFLTYFQNEAQLDKSGLPSDRFFAERPEGSVSTLKIQRTQQEDSAVYLCASSLAAAEYEQYFGPGTRLTVT.

This clonotype showed up many times. V and J are TRBV29-1 and TRBJ2-5; 8 bases map to TRBD1. Germline CDR1 is SQVTM and CDR2 is ANQGSEA. The CDR3 runs 13 residues. After removal of 6 bases from V and 1 base from J, the junction contained 4 bases not matched to a gene. The CDR3 sequence is CSVDRGAQETQYF. CDR3 coding DNA: TGCAGCGTAGACAGGGGAGCCCAAGAGACCCAGTACTTC. Supplemented by reference TRBV29-1 and TRBJ2-5, the full variable domain reads SAVISQKPSRDICQRGTSLTIQCQVDSQVTMMFWYRQQPGQSLTLIATANQGSEATYESGFVIDKFPISRPNLTFSTLTVSNMSPEDSSIYLCSVDRGAQETQYFGPGTRLLVL.

V is TRBV28 and J is TRBJ1-1; 7 bases agree with TRBD1. The CDR3 spans 20 residues. With V trimmed by 5 bases and J by 0 bases, 21 bases remained unmatched. The germline gives CDR1 MDHEN, CDR2 SYDVKM. CDR3 region: CASSLTGEITTPDMNTEAFF. In DNA, the CDR3 is TGTGCCAGCAGTCTCACAGGGGAAATCACCACACCCGACATGAACACTGAAGCTTTCTTT.

This clonotype was found a few times. The chain recombines TRBV7-8 with TRBJ2-3; 16 positions match TRBD2. After removal of 2 bases from V and 0 bases from J, the junction contained 11 bases not matched to a gene. This CDR3 has 21 residues. The V gene's germline CDR1 is SGHVS and CDR2 FQNEAQ. CDR3: CASSLRSFGTSGRASTDTQYF. The CDR3 nucleotides are TGTGCCAGCAGCTTAAGGTCCTTCGGGACTAGCGGGAGGGCCAGCACAGATACGCAGTATTTT.

This clonotype was counted only a few times. The chain couples TRBV12-3 or TRBV12-4 to TRBJ2-7; D is possibly TRBD1 (7 bases). With 5 bases removed from V and 2 bases from J, the gap between germline ends came to 19 bases. The CDR3 is 16 amino acids. The CDR3 nucleotides read TGTGCCAGCAGTCCAGGGGGGCGGCTAAGCACCTACGAGCAGTACTTC. This gives the protein CASSPGGRLSTYEQYF.

With respect to this clonotype: At one end the junction does not follow the germline gene, possibly because of a read error. The CDR3 sequence is CASSLETGWGNEKLFF. The CDR3 region has the DNA TGCGCCAGCAGCTTGGAGACAGGGTGGGGAAATGAGAAACTGTTTTTT. The chain carries TRBV5-1 and TRBJ1-4; 7 bases are shared with TRBD1. CDR1 is SGHRS, CDR2 YFSETQ, per germline. This CDR3 is built from 16 residues.

This clonotype appeared a single time. The V gene is TRBV15, the J gene TRBJ2-5, with TRBD1 matching 7 bases. V shed 7 bases and J 2 bases; nucleotides not matched to a gene: 10. Germline CDR1 is LNHNV and CDR2 is YYDKDF (reference sequence). The CDR3 consists of 15 residues. CDR3 protein: CATTPRQGPQETQYF. For the CDR3, the DNA is TGTGCCACCACCCCAAGACAGGGTCCACAAGAGACCCAGTACTTC.

This sequence joins TRBV28 and TRBJ2-1; D uncertain. The V gene lost 6 bases and the J gene lost 2 bases, with 17 bases spanning the gap. The CDR3 loop spans 16 amino acids. Germline-derived CDR1 and CDR2 are MDHEN and SYDVKM. The CDR3 here is CASRQPQLSTYNEQFF. In DNA, the CDR3 is TGTGCCAGCAGGCAACCCCAGCTGTCTACCTACAATGAGCAGTTCTTC.

This rearrangement joins TRBV3-1 to TRBJ2-3; TRBD1 is a possible D gene (5 bases). V gave up 1 base and J gave up 0 bases, with 14 bases separating them. CDR1 is LGHDT and CDR2 is YNNKEL in the germline V gene (reference sequence). The CDR3 covers 17 residues. For the CDR3, the DNA is TGTGCCAGCAGCCAAGTGGGGCGGATGTCTAGCACAGATACGCAGTATTTT. Residues: CASSQVGRMSSTDTQYF.

The V and J genes are TRBV24-1 and TRBJ2-1; 7 bases map to TRBD2. The CDR3 length is 13 residues. CDR1 KGHDR and CDR2 SFDVKD come from the germline V gene. V was clipped by 9 bases and J by 9 bases; unmatched bases: 10. In DNA, the CDR3 is TGTGCCACCCGCACAAGCGGGGCCACTGAGCAGTTCTTC. Translation gives CATRTSGATEQFF.

Only a few counts were recorded for this clonotype. This rearrangement joins TRBV24-1 to TRBJ2-3, with 7 nucleotides matching TRBD2. Germline V gives CDR1 KGHDR, CDR2 SFDVKD. The ends lost 9 bases at V and 3 bases at J; junction bases unmatched: 8. The CDR3 runs 14 residues. The CDR3 reads CATAAGAFTDTQYF. CDR3 in DNA: TGTGCCACCGCGGCGGGAGCTTTTACAGATACGCAGTATTTT.

This chain connects TRBV15 to TRBJ2-5; tentative D call: TRBD1 (6 bases). The CDR3 has 15 residues. The V end was cut by 1 base, the J end by 4 bases, with 13 bases between. Per the germline V gene, CDR1 is LNHNV and CDR2 is YYDKDF (reference sequence). The CDR3, as DNA: TGTGCCACCAGCAGAGTACAGGGAGTTACAGAGACCCAGTACTTC. This codes for CATSRVQGVTETQYF.

The chain couples TRBV21-1 to TRBJ2-5. TRBV21-1 is deemed a pseudogene. The CDR3 contains 15 residues. CDR3: CVSSKGGRTGETQYF. As DNA, the CDR3 is TGTGTCAGCAGCAAAGGAGGAAGGACCGGAGAGACCCAGTACTTC.

The chain links TRBV2 to TRBJ2-1, with a tentative D call TRBD1 (5 bases). The DNA end favors TRBJ2-7, so the J call may be wrong. The CDR3 has 17 residues. Per germline, CDR1 SNHLY and CDR2 FYNNEI. The CDR3 DNA follows: TGTGCCAGCAGTGAAGAGGGCAGCCCCGAGCAGGACATCGAGCAGTACTTC. Its translation is CASSEEGSPEQDIEQYF.

This clonotype was detected a few times. The chain is built from TRBV3-1 and TRBJ2-5; D is unresolved. Germline-derived CDR1 and CDR2 are LGHDT and YNNKEL (reference sequence). The V end lost 1 base, the J end lost 0 bases, and 9 bases lay between the germline ends. The CDR3 covers 15 residues. In DNA, the CDR3 is TGTGCCAGCAGCCAAGCTGTTACAGACCAAGAGACCCAGTACTTC. Its translation: CASSQAVTDQETQYF.